This TCR beta chain derives from a study of T cell responses to AZD1222 COVID-19 vaccine. V lost 7 bases to trimming and J lost 1 base, with 5 bases between them. The length of the CDR3 is 11 residues. Some clones are missing from TCRdb's copy, which holds only in-frame ones; the method was immunoSEQ multiplex PCR. Of under 200,000 clones in the sample, just over 90% are singletons; the top ten hold about 1.5%. Findings and limits, study-wide: Most donors were white British, females outnumbered males, and clonal diversity was possibly underestimated. Spike-specific TCR breadth rose after two AZD1222 doses, and depth rose as well. The study identified only a handful of AZD1222 recipients as seropositive at baseline. Unmutated variant regions are reportedly targeted by nearly half of spike-specific TCRs.

Comments on this clone: What it binds is not known.

This receptor was obtained from an adult who received the AZD1222 COVID-19 vaccine. Sequencing was performed on peripheral blood, taken 28 days after the second AZD1222 dose. The rearrangement links TRBV23-1 to TRBJ2-7, with D unclear. TRBV23-1 counts as an open reading frame of uncertain function. DNA of the CDR3: TGCGCCAGCAAGGATTCCTACGAGCAGTACTTC. Protein: CASKDSYEQYF.